Detailed here is one TCR beta chain. Its antigen is unknown. Repertoires were generated with immunoSEQ multiplex PCR, while TCRdb's copy carries only in-frame clones and drops some. Its listing shows about 9,500 clones. This sample is part of a study of synovial regulatory T cells in juvenile arthritis. Findings and caveats of the study: Inflammation-associated Treg cells in blood had less TCR diversity than the remaining blood Treg cells.

Patients had median age roughly 11 years, range 2.4-22.9. Material: Treg cells from blood. Subset: remaining (HLA-DR-negative) circulating blood Treg cells. This sequence originates from a donor between 2 and 29 years old with juvenile idiopathic arthritis.

The CDR3 region is CASSLGLRNTEAFF. V gene TRBV7-6 combines with J gene TRBJ1-1. The CDR3 has 14 amino acids. No DNA is listed. CDR1 is SGHVS, CDR2 FNYEAQ, per germline. The complete variable domain, with remaining parts taken from reference TRBV7-6 and TRBJ1-1, reads GAGVSQSPRYKVTKRGQDVALRCDPISGHVSLYWYRQALGQGPEFLTYFNYEAQQDKSGLPNDRFSAERPEGSISTLTIQRTEQRDSAMYRCASSLGLRNTEAFFGQGTRLTVV.